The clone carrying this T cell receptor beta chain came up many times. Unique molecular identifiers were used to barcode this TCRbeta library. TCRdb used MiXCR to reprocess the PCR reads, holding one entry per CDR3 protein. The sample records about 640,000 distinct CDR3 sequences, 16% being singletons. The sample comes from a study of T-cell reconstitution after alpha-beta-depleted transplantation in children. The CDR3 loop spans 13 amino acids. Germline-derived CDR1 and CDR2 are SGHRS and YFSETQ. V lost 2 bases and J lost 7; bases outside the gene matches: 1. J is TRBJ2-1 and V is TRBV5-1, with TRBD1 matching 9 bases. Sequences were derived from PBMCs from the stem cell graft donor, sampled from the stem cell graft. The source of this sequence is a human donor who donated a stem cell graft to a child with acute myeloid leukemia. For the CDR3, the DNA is TGCGCCAGCAGCTTAGGACAGGGGAATGAGCAGTTCTTC. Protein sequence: CASSLGQGNEQFF. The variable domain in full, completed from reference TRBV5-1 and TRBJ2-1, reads KAGVTQTPRYLIKTRGQQVTLSCSPISGHRSVSWYQQTPGQGLQFLFEYFSETQRNKGNFPGRFSGRQFSNSRSEMNVSTLELGDSALYLCASSLGQGNEQFFGPGTRLTVL.